This is a list of T cell receptor beta chains from one sample in a study of T-cell reconstitution after alpha-beta-depleted transplantation in children. TCRdb recomputed calls from the PCR reads with MiXCR, one row per CDR3 protein. This sample has approximately 400,000 distinct CDR3 sequences, with about 11% found just once. The input for sequencing was PBMCs from the stem cell graft donor, taken from the stem cell graft. All receptors derive from a human donor who donated a stem cell graft to a child with acute myeloid leukemia. The CDR3 runs from the conserved cysteine through the conserved F or W. The D gene is left open where the match is weak. Part of the rows lack a size; the others show once, few, many or a class for expanded clones.

J gene	clone size	D gene	V gene	CDR3 protein	CDR3 DNA
TRBJ2-5	many	TRBD2	TRBV27	CASGLAGGSETQYF	TGTGCCAGCGGACTAGCGGGAGGTTCGGAGACCCAGTACTTC
TRBJ2-2	many	-	TRBV28	CASSQGAGRVRELFF	TGTGCCAGCAGTCAAGGGGCAGGGCGCGTAAGGGAGCTGTTTTTT
TRBJ2-7	many	-	TRBV10-3	CAISEGGYEQYF	TGTGCCATCAGTGAAGGGGGTTACGAGCAGTACTTC
TRBJ1-6	-	-	TRBV12-3/TRBV12-4	CASSLATESPLHF	TGTGCCAGCAGTTTAGCCACGGAATCACCCCTCCACTTT
TRBJ2-3	few	-	TRBV12-3/TRBV12-4	CASTEGPGSTDTQYF	TGTGCCAGCACCGAGGGGCCCGGTAGCACAGATACGCAGTATTTT
TRBJ2-3	-	TRBD1	TRBV7-3	CASSLVGTGTQYF	TGTGCCAGCAGCTTAGTTGGGACAGGTACGCAGTATTTT
TRBJ2-3	many	TRBD1	TRBV29-1	CSVDTQGGTDTQYF	TGCAGCGTTGACACTCAGGGGGGCACAGATACGCAGTATTTT
TRBJ1-5	-	TRBD1	TRBV18	CASSPADREMAQHF	TGTGCCAGCTCACCCGCTGACAGGGAGATGGCCCAGCATTTT
TRBJ2-2	many	-	TRBV29-1	CSVVENTGELFF	TGCAGCGTTGTCGAGAACACCGGGGAGCTGTTTTTT
TRBJ1-4	-	TRBD1	TRBV5-1	CASSLGKAGGAWGNEKLFF	TGCGCCAGCAGCTTGGGAAAGGCAGGGGGCGCGTGGGGGAATGAAAAACTGTTTTTT
TRBJ2-5	many	TRBD1	TRBV5-1	CASSPGQGLGRWF	TGCGCCAGCAGCCCTGGACAGGGACTGGGAAGATGGTTC
TRBJ2-7	few	-	TRBV29-1	CSVRSGGAYEQYF	TGCAGCGTAAGGTCCGGTGGGGCCTACGAGCAGTACTTC
TRBJ2-1	-	-	TRBV4-1	CASSQVLGSGNEQFF	TGCGCCAGCAGCCAAGTCCTCGGTTCCGGCAATGAGCAGTTCTTC
TRBJ2-1	-	TRBD1	TRBV7-2	CASKAGQGSYNEQFF	TGTGCCAGCAAGGCGGGACAGGGATCCTACAATGAGCAGTTCTTC
TRBJ2-4	-	-	TRBV20-1	CSARARETSRNIQYF	TGCAGTGCTAGAGCCCGAGAGACTAGTCGCAACATTCAGTACTTC
TRBJ2-3	-	-	TRBV29-1	CSESHSDTDTQYF	TGCAGCGAAAGCCACAGCGACACAGATACGCAGTATTTC
TRBJ1-2	few	TRBD1	TRBV20-1	CSAGTGGGYTF	TGCAGTGCCGGGACAGGAGGCGGCTACACCTTC
TRBJ2-1	few	TRBD1	TRBV4-1	CASSQDAGQGDGEQFF	TGCGCCAGCAGCCAAGACGCAGGACAGGGGGACGGTGAGCAGTTCTTC
TRBJ2-2	many	-	TRBV5-6	CASSWGGTVNTGELFF	TGTGCCAGCAGCTGGGGAGGGACAGTGAACACCGGGGAGCTGTTTTTT
TRBJ2-1	few	-	TRBV6-2/TRBV6-3	CATYQGVNQYNEQFF	TGTGCCACCTACCAAGGGGTTAACCAATACAATGAGCAGTTCTTC
TRBJ2-2	few	TRBD1	TRBV11-1	CASRGDSYTGELFF	TGTGCCAGCAGAGGGGACAGCTACACCGGGGAGCTGTTTTTT
TRBJ2-3	few	-	TRBV7-2	CASSLAPADTQYF	TGTGCCAGCAGCTTAGCGCCGGCAGATACGCAGTATTTT
TRBJ1-5	many	-	TRBV2	CASSDGGGNQPQHF	TGTGCCAGCAGTGATGGGGGGGGCAATCAGCCCCAGCATTTT
TRBJ2-7	-	-	TRBV5-1	CASSLRGARDEQYF	TGCGCCAGCAGCTTGCGGGGGGCAAGGGACGAGCAGTACTTC
TRBJ2-2	-	TRBD2	TRBV6-1	CASSRPRTSGQNTGELFF	TGTGCCAGCAGTCGCCCGCGGACTAGCGGGCAGAACACCGGGGAGCTGTTTTTT
TRBJ2-7	few	-	TRBV12-3/TRBV12-4	CASGLGFYEQYF	TGTGCCAGCGGGTTGGGTTTCTACGAGCAGTACTTC
TRBJ2-2	-	TRBD2	TRBV2	CASSPNRRLAGNTGELFF	TGTGCCAGCAGTCCCAATAGGCGACTAGCCGGTAACACCGGGGAGCTGTTTTTT
TRBJ1-3	few	-	TRBV9	CASSVEPITGNTIYF	TGTGCCAGCAGCGTAGAACCCATAACTGGAAACACCATATATTTT
TRBJ2-7	few	TRBD2	TRBV5-1	CASSRGEGPYEQYF	TGCGCCAGCAGCCGGGGGGAGGGGCCCTACGAGCAGTACTTC
TRBJ2-3	-	TRBD1	TRBV15	CATSRDRQGGDTQYF	TGTGCCACCAGCAGGGATCGACAGGGGGGGGATACGCAGTATTTT
TRBJ2-3	many	-	TRBV10-3	CAISESSSFADTQYF	TGTGCCATCAGTGAGTCGAGTAGTTTTGCAGATACGCAGTATTTT
TRBJ2-5	few	TRBD2	TRBV5-1	CASYRTSGQETQYF	TGCGCCAGTTATAGGACTAGCGGCCAAGAGACCCAGTACTTC
TRBJ2-2	few	-	TRBV20-1	CSARDPTGELFF	TGCAGTGCTAGAGACCCCACCGGGGAGCTGTTTTTT
TRBJ2-2	few	-	TRBV10-3	CAISGGGNTGELFF	TGTGCCATCAGTGGTGGGGGAAACACCGGGGAGCTGTTTTTT
TRBJ2-1	many	TRBD1	TRBV4-1	CASSQEPGTGYNEQFF	TGCGCCAGCAGCCAAGAACCGGGGACAGGCTACAATGAGCAGTTCTTC
TRBJ2-1	few	TRBD2	TRBV19	CASSSPLAGGYEQFF	TGTGCCAGTAGTTCCCCCCTAGCGGGGGGTTATGAGCAGTTCTTC
TRBJ1-4	many	-	TRBV3-1	CASSRLGEKLFF	TGTGCCAGCAGCCGTTTAGGTGAAAAACTGTTTTTT
TRBJ2-1	many	TRBD1	TRBV5-8	CASSFPGQISYNEQFF	TGTGCCAGCAGCTTCCCGGGACAGATATCCTACAATGAGCAGTTCTTC
TRBJ2-3	many	-	TRBV12-5	CASGLVGGDTQYF	TGTGCTAGTGGTTTGGTCGGCGGAGATACGCAGTATTTT
TRBJ1-6	-	-	TRBV18	CASSPSRQANSPLHF	TGTGCCAGCTCACCTTCGAGACAAGCTAATTCACCCCTCCACTTT
TRBJ2-1	-	TRBD2	TRBV9	CASSVREVQDNEQFF	TGTGCCAGCAGCGTCCGGGAGGTTCAGGACAATGAGCAGTTCTTC
TRBJ2-1	many	-	TRBV7-9	CASSSSRDEQFF	TGTGCCAGCAGCTCCTCTAGGGATGAGCAGTTCTTC
TRBJ2-1	many	-	TRBV12-3/TRBV12-4	CASSFSVHNEQFF	TGTGCCAGCAGTTTTTCAGTCCACAATGAGCAGTTCTTC
TRBJ1-1	-	TRBD1	TRBV7-2	CASSSGTGPLQAFF	TGTGCCAGCAGCTCCGGGACAGGTCCATTACAAGCTTTCTTT
TRBJ2-1	-	TRBD2	TRBV4-1	CASSQVRPSGSSYNEQFF	TGCGCCAGCAGCCAGGTCCGGCCTAGCGGGAGCTCCTACAATGAGCAGTTCTTC
TRBJ2-3	few	-	TRBV11-1	CASSPISTPWGDSTDTQYF	TGTGCCAGCAGCCCAATTAGCACTCCGTGGGGAGATAGCACAGATACGCAGTATTTT
TRBJ1-4	many	-	TRBV7-9	CASSLALGPTNEKLFF	TGTGCCAGCAGCTTAGCGTTGGGGCCAACTAATGAAAAACTGTTTTTT
TRBJ1-4	-	-	TRBV30	CAWSTGLNEKLFF	TGTGCCTGGAGTACAGGCCTTAATGAAAAACTGTTTTTT
TRBJ2-2	-	TRBD1	TRBV12-3/TRBV12-4	CASRHRGANTGELFF	TGTGCCAGCAGGCACAGGGGGGCGAACACCGGGGAGCTGTTTTTT
TRBJ1-1	few	-	TRBV20-1	CSARGGANTEAFF	TGCAGTGCTAGAGGGGGGGCGAACACTGAAGCTTTCTTT
TRBJ1-4	few	-	TRBV12-3/TRBV12-4	CASSSSGGGGEKLFF	TGTGCCAGCAGCAGCTCGGGCGGGGGTGGTGAAAAACTGTTTTTT
TRBJ2-3	-	-	TRBV20-1	CSAQARGAGTRATDTQYF	TGCAGTGCCCAGGCTCGGGGCGCCGGGACCCGGGCGACAGATACGCAGTATTTT
TRBJ2-1	few	-	TRBV6-5	CASSTPNNEQFF	TGTGCCAGCAGTACCCCCAACAATGAGCAGTTCTTC
TRBJ1-4	-	-	TRBV5-5	CASSTGSFNEKLFF	TGTGCCAGCAGTACCGGGAGTTTCAATGAAAAACTGTTTTTT
TRBJ1-3	-	-	TRBV4-3	CASSQDVNRVTGNTIYF	TGCGCCAGCAGCCAAGATGTGAACAGGGTGACTGGAAACACCATATATTTT
TRBJ2-1	few	-	TRBV5-1	CASSPPRGSGNEQFF	TGCGCCAGCAGCCCCCCTAGGGGGTCGGGCAATGAGCAGTTCTTC
TRBJ1-2	few	-	TRBV6-1	CASSRTSTRGYGYTF	TGTGCCAGCAGCCGGACCTCCACCAGAGGCTATGGCTACACCTTC
TRBJ2-1	-	TRBD1	TRBV20-1	CSARGTGPNNEQFF	TGCAGTGCTAGAGGGACAGGGCCTAACAATGAGCAGTTCTTC
TRBJ2-7	-	TRBD1	TRBV7-9	CASSTAMGDREIRGAYEQYF	TGTGCCAGCAGCACTGCGATGGGGGACAGGGAAATTCGAGGGGCCTACGAGCAGTACTTC